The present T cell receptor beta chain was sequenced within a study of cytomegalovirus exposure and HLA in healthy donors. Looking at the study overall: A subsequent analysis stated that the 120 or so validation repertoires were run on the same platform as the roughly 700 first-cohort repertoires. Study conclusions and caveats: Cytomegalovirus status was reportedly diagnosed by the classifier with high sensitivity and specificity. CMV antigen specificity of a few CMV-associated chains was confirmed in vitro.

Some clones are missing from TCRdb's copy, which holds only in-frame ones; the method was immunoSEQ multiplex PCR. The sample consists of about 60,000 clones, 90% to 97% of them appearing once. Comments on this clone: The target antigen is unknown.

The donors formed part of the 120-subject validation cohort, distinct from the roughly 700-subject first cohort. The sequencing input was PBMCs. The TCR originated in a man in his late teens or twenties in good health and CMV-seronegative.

In DNA form, the CDR3 reads TGCGCCAGCAGTTTTACAGGGGTGGGATCACCCCTCCACTTT. Amino acids: CASSFTGVGSPLHF. The gene calls are TRBV10-2 and TRBJ1-6; 7 nucleotides line up with TRBD1. Germline CDR1 reads WSHSY; CDR2 reads SAAADI. The CDR3 is 14 residues long. The trim removed 5 bases at V and 10 bases at J, leaving 8 bases unmatched.